This record concerns one T cell receptor (beta chain) sequence. Authors' methods: Reference gene primer amplification yielded estimated nucleated cell counts. Sequencing used immunoSEQ multiplex PCR; TCRdb keeps in-frame clones, though not all of them. Clone size and V and J calls were adopted from that table, with D and trimming inferred from the DNA. The table includes 310,000 or so clones, approximately 83% detected once. This sample was included in a study of blood T cell repertoires in COVID-19. The CDR3 runs 15 residues. Germline trimming cut 0 bases from V and 5 bases from J; bases unmatched to any gene: 4. In germline, CDR1 is MNHEY, CDR2 SVGAGI.

This TCR was recovered from a woman between 25 and 40 years old who had recovered from COVID-19. The chain carries TRBV6-5 and TRBJ2-1, with TRBD2 matching over 7 bases. Sequenced: peripheral blood. CDR3 coding DNA: TGTGCCAGCAGTTACTCGGCTAGCGGAGACAATGAGCAGTTCTTC. This sequence encodes CASSYSASGDNEQFF.